The 15 T cell receptor beta chains below come from one sample, sequenced in a study of response to subunit inactivated influenza vaccine. MiXCR, applied by TCRdb to the RT-PCR reads, yields one record per CDR3 protein. Among roughly 710,000 distinct CDR3 sequences listed, 14% were seen once. This specimen was PBMCs from blood, taken around 15 days before vaccination. Every receptor here comes from a man over 45 who received an inactivated influenza vaccine.

This clonotype was observed at least ten times. The rearrangement joins TRBV5-4 to TRBJ2-1; D possibly corresponds to TRBD2 (6 bases). The CDR3 has 14 amino acids. Germline V gene data show CDR1 as SGHNT and CDR2 as YYREEE (reference sequence). V shed 2 bases and J shed 4 bases, with 10 bases lying between them. The CDR3 sequence: CASSLGRSYNEQFF. In nucleotides, the CDR3 is TGTGCCAGCAGCTTAGGGAGGTCATACAATGAGCAGTTCTTC. Complete variable domain (other parts from reference TRBV5-4 and TRBJ2-1): ETGVTQSPTHLIKTRGQQVTLRCSSQSGHNTVSWYQQALGQGPQFIFQYYREEENGRGNFPPRFSGLQFPNYSSELNVNALELDDSALYLCASSLGRSYNEQFFGPGTRLTVL.

The sample holds a few counts of this clonotype. The chain links TRBV6-1 to TRBJ1-1, with 9 bases fitting TRBD1. Germline CDR1 MNHNS, CDR2 SASEGT. The CDR3 extends over 15 amino acids. V dropped 5 bases and J dropped 8; count of bases not matched to a gene: 12. In nucleotides, the CDR3 is TGTGCCAGCAGTAGGGGACAGGGCCGTCTTGAGGAAGCTTTCTTT. It encodes CASSRGQGRLEEAFF.

There are a few counts of this clonotype. The chain employs TRBV20-1 and TRBJ2-5; TRBD2 is a possible D gene (5 bases). Germline V gene lookup returns CDR1 DFQATT and CDR2 SNEGSKA (reference sequence). The V end was cut by 0 bases, the J end by 1 base, with 9 bases between. CDR3 size: 14 residues. CDR3 sequence (DNA): TGCAGTGCTAGAGATCGAGGGTCCCAAGAGACCCAGTACTTC. Translation gives CSARDRGSQETQYF.

The chain is built from TRBV4-1 and TRBJ2-2; the match to TRBD2 covers 9 bases. The CDR3 spans 16 residues. Unmatched junction bases numbered 4, after V lost 0 bases and J lost 5 bases. The V gene's germline CDR1 is MGHRA and CDR2 YSYEKL. The CDR3 bases are TGCGCCAGCAGCCAAGAGGCGCGGGGGGGGACCGGGGAGCTGTTTTTT. It codes for CASSQEARGGTGELFF.

The table lists this clonotype with a few counts. The V and J genes are TRBV4-2 and TRBJ2-5; D gene ambiguous. Per the germline V gene, CDR1 is LGHNA and CDR2 is YNFKEQ. This CDR3 spans 17 amino acids. V lost 2 bases and J 5 bases, leaving 21 bases between the germline ends. DNA for the CDR3: TGTGCCAGCAGCCAACAAACCGACTTGCGCGGTGGGGAGACCCAGTACTTC. Its translation: CASSQQTDLRGGETQYF.

The rearrangement links TRBV18 to TRBJ1-6; a weak D match, TRBD1 (5 bases). V lost 3 bases and J 3 bases, leaving 9 bases between the germline ends. The CDR3 loop spans 15 amino acids. Germline CDR1 and CDR2: KGHSH and LQKENI. CDR3 in DNA: TGTGCCAGCTCACCCACCGGGGGCTATAATTCACCCCTCCACTTT. Translation: CASSPTGGYNSPLHF.

This sequence joins TRBV12-3 or TRBV12-4 and TRBJ2-2, with TRBD1 as a possible D gene (5 bases). Trimming took 4 bases from V and 3 from J, leaving 15 bases between them. The CDR3 is made up of 16 amino acids. The CDR3 region is CASSYSLRGDTGELFF. The CDR3 nucleotides read TGTGCCAGCAGTTACTCACTAAGGGGCGACACCGGGGAGCTGTTTTTT.

This clonotype showed up just a few times. The genes are TRBV20-1 and TRBJ1-1, with D perhaps matching TRBD1 (6 bases). Germline CDR1 reads DFQATT; CDR2 reads SNEGSKA (reference sequence). The CDR3 is 12 residues long. V shed 0 bases and J shed 8 bases, with 10 bases lying between them. CDR3 amino acids: CSARDDGQEAFF. The CDR3 DNA sequence: TGCAGTGCTAGAGACGACGGACAGGAAGCTTTCTTT.

V usage is TRBV5-1 and J usage is TRBJ2-1; D might be TRBD1 (5 bases). The V gene lost 4 bases and the J gene lost 9 bases, with 11 bases spanning the gap. CDR3 size: 12 residues. CDR1 is SGHRS and CDR2 is YFSETQ in the germline V gene. The CDR3 protein is CASSEGAREQFF. In DNA, the CDR3 is TGCGCCAGCAGCGAAGGGGCACGTGAGCAGTTCTTC.

This clonotype has a count of ten or more. The rearrangement uses TRBV12-3 or TRBV12-4 and TRBJ1-1, with 9 bases fitting TRBD1. The ends lost 3 bases at V and 9 bases at J; junction bases unmatched: 2. The CDR3 is made up of 12 amino acids. DNA for the CDR3: TGTGCCAGCAGTTTCAACAGGGGGCAAGCTTTCTTT. Translated: CASSFNRGQAFF.

This clonotype was seen more than once but under ten times. V is TRBV2 and J is TRBJ2-5, with TRBD2 matching 7 bases. The germline V gene encodes CDR1 SNHLY and CDR2 FYNNEI. The V gene end was trimmed by 8 bases and the J gene end by 0 bases; junction bases not matched to a gene: 6. The CDR3 length is 14 residues. For the CDR3, the DNA is TGTGCCAGCCATCTAGCGGCGTACCAAGAGACCCAGTACTTC. Its translation: CASHLAAYQETQYF.

The chain employs TRBV4-1 and TRBJ2-2; no clear D gene. The ends were cut back, 4 bases at V and 9 bases at J, with 18 bases in the middle. Germline loops: CDR1 MGHRA, CDR2 YSYEKL. CDR3 size: 15 residues. The CDR3 region is CASSRTFPGSRELFF. CDR3 DNA: TGCGCCAGCAGCCGTACCTTCCCTGGTTCCAGGGAGCTGTTTTTT.

This clonotype was recorded many times. CDR3: CASSVRTSGGPNEQFF. DNA of the CDR3: TGCGCCAGCAGCGTGAGGACTAGCGGGGGGCCCAATGAGCAGTTCTTC. V and J are TRBV5-1 and TRBJ2-1, with 14 bases fitting TRBD2. The ends lost 4 bases at V and 6 bases at J; junction bases unmatched: 6. The CDR3 consists of 16 residues. The germline gives CDR1 SGHRS, CDR2 YFSETQ.

This clonotype was seen ten or more times. The chain employs TRBV5-1 and TRBJ2-1; 10 nucleotides agree with TRBD2. V trimming: 2 bases; J trimming: 9 bases; junction bases outside the gene matches: 8. Germline V gives CDR1 SGHRS, CDR2 YFSETQ. The CDR3 covers 15 residues. The CDR3 DNA is TGCGCCAGCAGCTTAGGAAGCGGGAGGGCAGGTGAGCAGTTCTTC. Translation gives CASSLGSGRAGEQFF.

The chain carries TRBV5-1 and TRBJ2-5, with 11 bases lining up with TRBD2. V was clipped by 4 bases and J by 5 bases; unmatched bases: 7. The CDR3 length is 15 residues. Germline loops: CDR1 SGHRS, CDR2 YFSETQ. CDR3 DNA sequence: TGCGCCAGCAGCCCGACTAGCGGGGAGGTTGAGACCCAGTACTTC. Its translation: CASSPTSGEVETQYF.